This T cell receptor (beta chain) was documented in a study of T cell changes during pregnancy in multiple sclerosis. Libraries were prepared by immunoSEQ multiplex PCR; TCRdb keeps only in-frame clonotypes and omits some of them. In the table there are 40,000 to 55,000 clones, around 90% of which are singletons. This material consisted of CD4+ T cells from peripheral blood mononuclear cells, taken before pregnancy. The receptor's source is a female donor with multiple sclerosis, enrolled in a pregnancy study.

Here the CDR3 DNA reads TGCGCCAGCAGCGCCACAGGACCCAGCAATACGCAGTATTTT. This encodes CASSATGPSNTQYF. The gene calls are TRBV10-1 and TRBJ2-3; possible D gene TRBD1, 5 bases. Trimming pared 6 bases from V and 7 bases from J, leaving 17 bases between. Germline V CDR1 and CDR2: WNHNN, SYGVQD (reference sequence). The CDR3 totals 14 residues.